This T cell receptor (beta chain) was sequenced in a study of technical replicates of blood from a handful of donors. This table comes from immunoSEQ multiplex PCR, and its TCRdb copy is limited to in-frame clones, with some not included. Seen here are some 48,000 clones, approximately 90% observed once, and the top ten hold 3.9%. Looked up from germline, CDR1 is MNHEY and CDR2 is SVGAGI. The ends were cut back, 8 bases at V and 4 bases at J, with 18 bases in the middle. The CDR3 runs to 15 residues. The chain couples TRBV6-5 to TRBJ1-3, with D possibly being TRBD1 (5 bases). The source is a human donor in good health. Some clones in this sample may be carry-over from other donors' samples. The sequenced sample consisted of PBMCs. This CDR3 is CASGPSRTLGNTIYF. The CDR3 bases are TGTGCCAGCGGACCCTCTCGGACATTAGGAAACACCATATATTTT.